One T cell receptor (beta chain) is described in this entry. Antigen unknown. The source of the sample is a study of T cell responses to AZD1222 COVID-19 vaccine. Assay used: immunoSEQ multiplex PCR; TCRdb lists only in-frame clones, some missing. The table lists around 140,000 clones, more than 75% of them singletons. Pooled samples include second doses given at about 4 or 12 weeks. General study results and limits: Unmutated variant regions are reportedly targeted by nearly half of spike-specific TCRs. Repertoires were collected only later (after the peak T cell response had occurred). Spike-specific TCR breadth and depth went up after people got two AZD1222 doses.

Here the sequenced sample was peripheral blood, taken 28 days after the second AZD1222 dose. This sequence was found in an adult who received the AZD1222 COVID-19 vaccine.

DNA for the CDR3: TGTGCCAGCAGCTTGACGGGCAGGGGCCCCACAGATACGCAGTATTTT. This sequence encodes CASSLTGRGPTDTQYF. V is TRBV7-9 and J is TRBJ2-3, with D maybe TRBD1 (6 bases). There are 16 residues in the CDR3. V lost 3 bases and J 2 bases, leaving 15 bases between the germline ends. Germline-derived CDR1 and CDR2 are SEHNR and FQNEAQ (reference sequence).